The present T cell receptor beta chain was sequenced within a study of Ad26.COV2.S vaccination and SARS-CoV-2 variants. Looking at the study overall: It was the COV1001 Ad26.COV2.S trial arm that included the donor.

Trimming cost V 0 bases and J 0 bases, with 9 bases left between them. The CDR3 runs to 15 residues. Germline V lookup: CDR1 SGHDT, CDR2 YYEEEE. Study results and limitations: Measurements of TCR breadth and depth may have given underestimates of the total T cell responses. Vaccinated individuals (as opposed to placebo recipients) had higher spike-specific TCR breadth.

Treatment: roughly 19 received Ad26.COV2.S at low or high dose, single or two shots; a few received placebo; per-sample allocation not given. Vaccine and placebo recipients were sampled on day 63 after the first injection. Profiling relied on immunoSEQ multiplex PCR, and the TCRdb table lists in-frame clones only, not all of them. This table has 510,000 or so clones, about 83% appearing once. Concerning this clone itself: Its antigen is not identified.

The sample consisted of peripheral blood, taken in a trial of Ad26.COV2.S vaccine versus placebo. The V gene is TRBV5-6, the J gene TRBJ1-1; D unclear. This sequence originates from a person between 18 and 60 years old who received the Ad26.COV2.S COVID-19 vaccine or a placebo. The CDR3 coding sequence is TGTGCCAGCAGCTTGGGAGCCGTTCTGAACACTGAAGCTTTCTTT. It encodes CASSLGAVLNTEAFF.